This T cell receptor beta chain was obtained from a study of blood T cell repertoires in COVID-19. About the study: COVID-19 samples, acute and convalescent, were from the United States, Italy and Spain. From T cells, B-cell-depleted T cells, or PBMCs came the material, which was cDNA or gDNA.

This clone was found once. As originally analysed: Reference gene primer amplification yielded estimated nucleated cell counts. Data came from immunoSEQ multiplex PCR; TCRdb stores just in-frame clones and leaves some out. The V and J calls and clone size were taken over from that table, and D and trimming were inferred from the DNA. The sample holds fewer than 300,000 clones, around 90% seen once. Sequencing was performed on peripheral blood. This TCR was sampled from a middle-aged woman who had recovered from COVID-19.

The CDR3 nucleotides read TGTGCCAGCAGCTCGAACAGGGGTGGGGGCACAGATACGCAGTATTTT. Protein sequence: CASSSNRGGGTDTQYF. The chain uses TRBV7-2 and TRBJ2-3, with 7 bases lining up with TRBD1. CDR3 length: 16 residues. The V gene's germline CDR1 is SGHTA and CDR2 FQGNSA. Trimming took 4 bases from V and 1 from J; bases not matched to a gene: 8.